This T cell receptor beta chain appears in the sequencing data of a study of T cells after yellow fever vaccination. The wider study: It was SMART-Seq v4 Ultra Low Input that prepared the fractions with low cell numbers. Study-wide results and caveats: A large majority of primary-vaccination clones showed up again after the booster (under 98% CD4, approximately 90% CD8). The secondary T-cell response peaked on day 5, not day 15, but was weaker. The presence of abundant clonotypes contaminating from the bulk population was possible in FACS-sorted repertoires.

This clonotype has at least ten counts. Its cognate antigen is unknown. Per the germline V gene, CDR1 is SEHNR and CDR2 is FQNEAQ (reference sequence). This CDR3 contains 13 residues. V was shortened by 0 bases and J by 9 bases, with 9 bases between the two germline ends. TCRdb reanalysed the 5' RACE reads using MiXCR and keeps one entry per CDR3 protein. The sample has a few hundred thousand distinct CDR3 sequences, over 8% seen once. The sequencing used PBMCs, collected on the day of the first yellow fever vaccination. This receptor was identified in a man aged 18 to 30 who received the YFV17D yellow fever vaccine. This sequence joins TRBV7-9 and TRBJ2-1, with D possibly TRBD2 on 5 matching bases. CDR3 residues: CASSLARESEQFF. The CDR3 DNA follows: TGTGCCAGCAGCTTAGCCCGGGAAAGTGAGCAGTTCTTC.